This TCR beta chain was observed in a study of blood T cells in healthy people across ages. Findings and limits, study-wide: For the donors, CMV status was unknown and possibly confounded expanded clonotype changes.

Primed by a sample-barcoded 5' primer and a J-beta primer mix, a second PCR proceeded for roughly 6 to 12 cycles. TCRdb analysed the 5' RACE reads with MiXCR anew, one entry per CDR3 protein. The table lists about 1.6 million distinct CDR3 sequences, about 31% of them singletons. Germline values: CDR1 PRHDT, CDR2 FYEKMQ (reference sequence). This CDR3 contains 13 residues. Trimming removed 3 bases from V and 7 bases from J; junction bases left unmatched: 4. Details on this clonotype: Its antigen is unknown.

Sequenced sample: blood. The sequence came from a woman in her 30s in good health. The chain couples TRBV13 to TRBJ1-1, with 8 positions matching TRBD1. The CDR3: CASSFYRGSEAFF. In DNA form, the CDR3 reads TGTGCCAGCAGCTTCTACAGGGGGAGTGAAGCTTTCTTT. Supplemented by reference TRBV13 and TRBJ1-1, the full variable domain reads AAGVIQSPRHLIKEKRETATLKCYPIPRHDTVYWYQQGPGQDPQFLISFYEKMQSDKGSIPDRFSAQQFSDYHSELNMSSLELGDSALYFCASSFYRGSEAFFGQGTRLTVV.